What follows describes a single T cell receptor (beta chain). The antigen remains undetermined. This entry comes from a study of T cell repertoires in cytomegalovirus infection. Study-wide context: Public TCR beta signatures were indicative of both CMV infection and a matching HLA type. Study-wide findings and caveats: Across the ex vivo response, the dominant clonotypes were HLA-C-restricted CMV-specific TCR beta clonotypes.

TCRdb fed the reads into MiXCR, producing one record per CDR3 protein. The table has fewer than 350,000 distinct CDR3 sequences, 17% seen once. V shed 1 base and J shed 0 bases, with 15 bases lying between them. Germline assignment: CDR1 SGHVS and CDR2 FNYEAQ. The CDR3 is 17 residues long. Material for sequencing was PBMCs. The V and J genes are TRBV7-6 and TRBJ1-1, with D perhaps TRBD1 (6 bases). The sequence came from a human donor in good health (CMV status not recorded). Some clones in this sample may be carry-over from other donors' samples. The CDR3 DNA follows: TGTGCCAGCAGCTTAGTAGGGGGGGGGCACCTGAACACTGAAGCTTTCTTT. Amino acid sequence: CASSLVGGGHLNTEAFF. The full variable domain, with the rest looked up from reference TRBV7-6 and TRBJ1-1, is GAGVSQSPRYKVTKRGQDVALRCDPISGHVSLYWYRQALGQGPEFLTYFNYEAQQDKSGLPNDRFSAERPEGSISTLTIQRTEQRDSAMYRCASSLVGGGHLNTEAFFGQGTRLTVV.